This T cell receptor beta chain was observed in a study of cytomegalovirus exposure and HLA in healthy donors. PCR amplification relied on 60 Vbeta primers (plus 13 Jbeta primers). The repertoire was sequenced with immunoSEQ multiplex PCR; TCRdb's copy has only in-frame clones and lacks some. This sample's table has 93,000 or so clones. The germline V and J ends were trimmed by 2 bases and 1 base, with 18 bases remaining between them. CDR3 size: 18 residues. Germline CDR1 and CDR2: MDHEN and SYDVKM. General study findings and limits: High sensitivity and specificity were reportedly achieved when the classifier diagnosed cytomegalovirus status. TCR beta chains numbering about 160 were designated cytomegalovirus-associated. The dataset shows that most TCR sequences were rare, while some public TCRs occurred in many donors.

Comments on this clone: The antigen is not known.

This clonotype originated in a man aged 40-49 years in good health and CMV-seronegative. The chain combines TRBV28 with TRBJ1-5, with a possible D match to TRBD1 (6 bases). Sequenced material: PBMCs. Here the CDR3 reads CASSLARDRHWSNQPQHF. For the CDR3, the DNA is TGTGCCAGCAGTTTAGCCCGAGACAGGCATTGGAGCAATCAGCCCCAGCATTTT. The variable domain in full, with the rest retrieved from reference TRBV28 and TRBJ1-5, is DVKVTQSSRYLVKRTGEKVFLECVQDMDHENMFWYRQDPGLGLRLIYFSYDVKMKEKGDIPEGYSVSREKKERFSLILESASTNQTSMYLCASSLARDRHWSNQPQHFGDGTRLSIL.